Listed below are T cell receptor beta chains from one sample, sequenced in a study of CD8 T cells in Susac syndrome. TCRdb itself ran the immunoSEQ multiplex PCR reads through MiXCR, one entry per CDR3 protein. In the table there are about 120,000 distinct CDR3 sequences, roughly 92% of which are singletons. The specimen was CD8+ T cells from PBMCs. The receptor source for this set is a human donor in good health. Both conserved end residues are part of each CDR3. The order of the fields is V gene, J gene, CDR3 protein.

V: TRBV25-1
J: TRBJ1-1
CDR3: CASSDGRVEAFF

V: TRBV19
J: TRBJ1-5
CDR3: CASSMVHQPQHF

V: TRBV7-2
J: TRBJ2-7
CDR3: CASSFGGATYEQYF

V: TRBV29-1
J: TRBJ2-7
CDR3: CSVEGGQPDEQYF

V: TRBV27
J: TRBJ2-1
CDR3: CASSYSGTNSYNEQFF

V: TRBV20-1
J: TRBJ1-2
CDR3: CSAERGQGANYGYTF

V: TRBV6-5
J: TRBJ1-1
CDR3: CASSYRAENTEAFF

V: TRBV5-1
J: TRBJ1-5
CDR3: CASSLGQGGTNQPQHF

V: TRBV3-1
J: TRBJ2-2
CDR3: CASSHFPGGNTGELFF

V: TRBV10-3
J: TRBJ2-6
CDR3: CAINKPGQGAGANVLTF

V: TRBV6-6
J: TRBJ1-1
CDR3: CASLIYRGNTEAFF

V: TRBV6-2/TRBV6-3
J: TRBJ2-3
CDR3: CASRAPTDTQYF

V: TRBV28
J: TRBJ2-1
CDR3: CASRGAGGPLTNEQFF

V: TRBV14
J: TRBJ2-3
CDR3: CASSPSAGADTQYF

V: TRBV2
J: TRBJ2-3
CDR3: CASSSTNTDTQYF

V: TRBV13
J: TRBJ2-3
CDR3: CASSLGGRSTDTQYF

V: TRBV2
J: TRBJ1-2
CDR3: CASSEPNYGYTF

V: TRBV6-2/TRBV6-3
J: TRBJ2-3
CDR3: CASSYPSSGGPTGTDTQYF

V: TRBV9
J: TRBJ1-1
CDR3: CASSVGGAEEAFF

V: TRBV29-1
J: TRBJ2-1
CDR3: CSVDGTSVNNEQFF

V: TRBV5-6
J: TRBJ1-4
CDR3: CASSRTPGTNEKLFF

V: TRBV20-1
J: TRBJ2-1
CDR3: CSTSGINYNEQFF

V: TRBV4-1
J: TRBJ2-5
CDR3: CATAAKPGARETQYF

V: TRBV24-1
J: TRBJ2-2
CDR3: CASQRGSGELFF